A selection of T cell receptor beta chains follows, all from one sample in a study of cytomegalovirus exposure and HLA in healthy donors. Assay: immunoSEQ multiplex PCR; the TCRdb copy retains only in-frame clones and omits some. The repertoire consists of about 160,000 clones, with approximately 80% occurring once and the leading ten covering 7%. Sequencing used PBMCs. Receptors were obtained from a woman in her thirties in good health and CMV-seropositive. Each CDR3 is given with its conserved first and last residue. The D gene is left open where the match is weak. The size field is filled for only some rows; it gives once, few, many or a size class.

cdr3_nt,cdr3_aa,j_call,d_call,clone_size,cdr3_length,v_call
TGCGCCAGCAGCTTGATAGCGGGGGGCCAAGAGACCCAGTACTTC,CASSLIAGGQETQYF,TRBJ2-5,TRBD2,-,15,TRBV5-1
TGCGCCAGCAGCCCGGAGGGAGGCGGCTATGGCTACACCTTC,CASSPEGGGYGYTF,TRBJ1-2,-,once,14,TRBV5-1
TGTGCCAGCAGCTTAGGGGGACAGGAGTACTTC,CASSLGGQEYF,TRBJ2-4,TRBD1,-,11,TRBV7-9
TGCGCCAGCAGCTCCCAGGGTGCCGGGGAGCTGTTTTTT,CASSSQGAGELFF,TRBJ2-2,-,-,13,TRBV5-1
TGTGCCAGCAGACAAGGGGATGAGCAGTTCTTC,CASRQGDEQFF,TRBJ2-1,-,-,11,TRBV7-6
TGTGCCAGCAGTGAAGCCGGACAGGGTATCTACGAGCAGTACTTC,CASSEAGQGIYEQYF,TRBJ2-7,TRBD1,-,15,TRBV6-1
TGTGCCAGCAGCTTAGGAGTTAGGGGGGGGGAAAAACTGTTTTTT,CASSLGVRGGEKLFF,TRBJ1-4,-,-,15,TRBV7-2
TGTGCCAGCAGTCCGCTTTGGACTAGCGGGCCCGTAGATACGCAGTATTTT,CASSPLWTSGPVDTQYF,TRBJ2-3,TRBD2,-,17,TRBV27
TGTGCCAGCAGTGAGGGGCTAGCGGGGGTAGATACGCAGTATTTT,CASSEGLAGVDTQYF,TRBJ2-3,TRBD2,-,15,TRBV6-4
TGTGCCACCCGAAGAGGACAGGGTTACGAGCAGTACTTC,CATRRGQGYEQYF,TRBJ2-7,TRBD1,once,13,TRBV19
TGTGCCAGCAGCCAGTTGACAGGGGCCGGAGAGACCCAGTACTTC,CASSQLTGAGETQYF,TRBJ2-5,TRBD1,-,15,TRBV5-8
TGTGCCAGCAGCTTAAGTACTCACACTGAAGCTTTCTTT,CASSLSTHTEAFF,TRBJ1-1,-,-,13,TRBV11-1
TGTGCCAGCAGTTTTCACCCGGGACAGGGGGCCTACGAGCAGTACTTC,CASSFHPGQGAYEQYF,TRBJ2-7,TRBD1,-,16,TRBV28
TGTGCCAGCAGCTACACCGATAACACTGAAGCTTTCTTT,CASSYTDNTEAFF,TRBJ1-1,-,once,13,TRBV5-8
TGCGCCAGCAGGCACGCCTCCGGGACAGGGCCCTACGAGCAGTACTTC,CASRHASGTGPYEQYF,TRBJ2-7,TRBD1,-,16,TRBV4-1
TGCGCCAGCAGCCAGACCCGGGGAGGGCCCGGCGGCCAGTACTTC,CASSQTRGGPGGQYF,TRBJ2-5,TRBD2,-,15,TRBV5-1
TGTGCCTGGAGTTGGCGGGGGGCTGGGGCCAACGTCCTGACTTTC,CAWSWRGAGANVLTF,TRBJ2-6,TRBD2,few,15,TRBV30
TGTGCCAGCAGTGACCTAGCGGCCAGCTCCTACAATGAGCAGTTCTTC,CASSDLAASSYNEQFF,TRBJ2-1,TRBD2,-,16,TRBV6-4
TGTGCCAGCAGGGCGGGGGACGTTAACACCGGGGAGCTGTTTTTT,CASRAGDVNTGELFF,TRBJ2-2,TRBD2,-,15,TRBV9
TGTGCCAGCAGCTTAGTAGAGCTAATGGCAGGGATGGGTGGCTACACCTTC,CASSLVELMAGMGGYTF,TRBJ1-2,-,few,17,TRBV7-9
TGTGCCAGCAGCCAACAGGGGGTCACTGGAAACACCATATATTTT,CASSQQGVTGNTIYF,TRBJ1-3,TRBD1,once,15,TRBV6-1
TGTGCCAGCAGTCTCGGGTCCCACAATGAGCAGTTCTTC,CASSLGSHNEQFF,TRBJ2-1,-,few,13,TRBV6-6
TGCGCCAGCAGCTTGCGAGGGGGAGCTAACTATGGCTACACCTTC,CASSLRGGANYGYTF,TRBJ1-2,-,few,15,TRBV5-1
TGTGCCAGCAGTGAAGCGGGCAGCTCCTACGAGCAGTACTTC,CASSEAGSSYEQYF,TRBJ2-7,-,-,14,TRBV6-1
TGCGCCAGCACGCGGAAGACAGGCTACGAGCAGTACTTC,CASTRKTGYEQYF,TRBJ2-7,-,-,13,TRBV5-1
TGCAGCTACGGTGCGGGGTTCGACGAGCAGTACTTC,CSYGAGFDEQYF,TRBJ2-7,-,-,12,TRBV29-1
TGTGCCAGCAGCTTAGACGGGGGTTCACCCCTCCACTTT,CASSLDGGSPLHF,TRBJ1-6,-,-,13,TRBV11-2
TGTGCCAGCAACTCAGGAGGGCTTAATTCACCCCTCCACTTT,CASNSGGLNSPLHF,TRBJ1-6,-,-,14,TRBV6-5
TGTGCCAGCAGCTCTCAGACAGGGAATCAGCCCCAGCATTTT,CASSSQTGNQPQHF,TRBJ1-5,TRBD1,-,14,TRBV7-8
TGCGCCAGCAGCCACGGCAGGGGCTCCGGGGCCAACGTCCTGACTTTC,CASSHGRGSGANVLTF,TRBJ2-6,-,-,16,TRBV4-1
TGTGCCAGCTCACCAGGACAGGGGTCCGGGGAGCTGTTTTTT,CASSPGQGSGELFF,TRBJ2-2,TRBD1,few,14,TRBV18
TGTGCCAGCAGCTGGCAGTCTAATGAAAAACTGTTTTTT,CASSWQSNEKLFF,TRBJ1-4,-,once,13,TRBV5-4
TGTGCCAGCAGTTTATTTGACGGGGGAAAGCATTTT,CASSLFDGGKHF,TRBJ1-5,-,-,12,TRBV28
TGTGCCAGCAGCGTATCTGGCACTAGCGGGGGGGCCTCAGATACGCAGTATTTT,CASSVSGTSGGASDTQYF,TRBJ2-3,TRBD2,-,18,TRBV9
TGTGCCACCAGCAGAGAAGGACAGGGCTATGGCTACACCTTC,CATSREGQGYGYTF,TRBJ1-2,TRBD1,-,14,TRBV15
TGTGCCGCCCGGACAGCCAACACCGGGGAGCTGTTTTTT,CAARTANTGELFF,TRBJ2-2,-,once,13,TRBV27
TGTGCCAGCAGGAGGCAGGGCTCTAGCACAGATACGCAGTATTTT,CASRRQGSSTDTQYF,TRBJ2-3,-,-,15,TRBV6-5
TGTGCCAGCAGTAGCCCTCGGGGGGTGGGGGCTTTCTTT,CASSSPRGVGAFF,TRBJ1-1,-,-,13,TRBV6-5
TGTGCCAGCAGCGGGGTTCGGACAGGGCGCGAGCAGTACTTC,CASSGVRTGREQYF,TRBJ2-7,TRBD1,-,14,TRBV5-6
TGTGCCTGGAGTACAGGGTCTTATAGCAATCAGCCCCAGCATTTT,CAWSTGSYSNQPQHF,TRBJ1-5,-,-,15,TRBV30
TGCGCCAGCAGCTTGGAACAGGGCTATCGAAACTATGGCTACACCTTC,CASSLEQGYRNYGYTF,TRBJ1-2,-,-,16,TRBV5-1
TGTGCCAGTAGCATCGACAGCCAGAGCTCCTACGAGCAGTACTTC,CASSIDSQSSYEQYF,TRBJ2-7,-,-,15,TRBV19
TGTGCCAGCAGCGCAACCGACAGGGAAGGGACTGAAGCTTTCTTT,CASSATDREGTEAFF,TRBJ1-1,TRBD1,-,15,TRBV9
TGTGCCAGCAGCTTGGGGACAGAATTATACACTGAAGCTTTCTTT,CASSLGTELYTEAFF,TRBJ1-1,TRBD1,-,15,TRBV7-9
TGCAGCGTTGAAGATCCTCACAGGACCTCCTACAATGAGCAGTTCTTC,CSVEDPHRTSYNEQFF,TRBJ2-1,-,-,16,TRBV29-1
TGCGCCAGCAGCTGGGGACTAGCGGGGGGAAATGAGCAGTTCTTC,CASSWGLAGGNEQFF,TRBJ2-1,TRBD2,-,15,TRBV5-1
TGCGCCAGCTCTAATGGGACATACTCCTACGAGCAGTACTTC,CASSNGTYSYEQYF,TRBJ2-7,-,-,14,TRBV23-1
TGTGCCAGCAGCGTAGACCCGACAGTAAACTATGGCTACACCTTC,CASSVDPTVNYGYTF,TRBJ1-2,-,once,15,TRBV9
TGTGCCAGCAGCGCCACTGGTGGTGGCTACACCTTC,CASSATGGGYTF,TRBJ1-2,-,-,12,TRBV7-3
TGTGCCAGCAGTTTTCGGGGGAGCTATGGCTACACCTTC,CASSFRGSYGYTF,TRBJ1-2,-,-,13,TRBV28
TGTGCCACCCTTAGTACCACTAACTATGGCTACACCTTC,CATLSTTNYGYTF,TRBJ1-2,-,-,13,TRBV28
TGTGCCAGCGCCCCGGGGAGTCAAGAGACCCAGTACTTC,CASAPGSQETQYF,TRBJ2-5,-,-,13,TRBV9
TGTGCCAGCAGCTTAACAGGGGGCTCCTACAATGAGCAGTTCTTC,CASSLTGGSYNEQFF,TRBJ2-1,TRBD1,-,15,TRBV7-8
TGTGCCAGCTCACCCACACTTACTCTTCCGGGTCCCGCCTACGAGCAGTACTTC,CASSPTLTLPGPAYEQYF,TRBJ2-7,-,-,18,TRBV18
TGTGCCACCAGCAGAGTGCCCGGGTCGAATCAGCCCCAGCATTTT,CATSRVPGSNQPQHF,TRBJ1-5,-,-,15,TRBV15
TGTGCCAGCAGCTTCCAGGAGGGCTATAATTCACCCCTCCACTTT,CASSFQEGYNSPLHF,TRBJ1-6,-,-,15,TRBV5-4
TGTGCCAGCTCACCACTCTCTGTGAGCACCCAGTACTTC,CASSPLSVSTQYF,TRBJ2-5,-,-,13,TRBV18